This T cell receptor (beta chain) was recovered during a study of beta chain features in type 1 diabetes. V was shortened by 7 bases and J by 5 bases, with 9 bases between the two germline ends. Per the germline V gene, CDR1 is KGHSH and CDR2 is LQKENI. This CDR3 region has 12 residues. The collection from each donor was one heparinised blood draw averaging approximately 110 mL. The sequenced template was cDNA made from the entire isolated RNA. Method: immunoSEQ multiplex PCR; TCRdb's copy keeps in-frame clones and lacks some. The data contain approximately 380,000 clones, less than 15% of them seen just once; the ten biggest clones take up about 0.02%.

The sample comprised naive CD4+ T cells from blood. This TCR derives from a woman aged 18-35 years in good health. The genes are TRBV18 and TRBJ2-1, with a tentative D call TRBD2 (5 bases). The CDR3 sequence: CASFRGNNEQFF. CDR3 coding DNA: TGTGCCAGCTTCCGAGGGAACAATGAGCAGTTCTTC.